This T cell receptor beta chain was documented in a study of OX40 agonist ivuxolimab in advanced cancers. Across the study: A diagnosis of hepatocellular carcinoma, melanoma, renal cell or head and neck cancer was present in dose-escalation patients.

Here immunoSEQ multiplex PCR was the method, and the copy in TCRdb shows in-frame clones only, minus some. The data show tens of thousands of clones, over 80% seen once. The CDR3 extends over 14 amino acids. CDR1 SNHLY and CDR2 FYNNEI come from the germline V gene. J lost 4 bases, V lost 6 bases, and 4 bases had no gene match. The receptor was derived from an adult with an advanced solid tumor such as melanoma, head and neck, liver or kidney cancer. This material consisted of CD4+ or CD8+ T cells sorted from blood, taken in a trial of the OX40 agonist ivuxolimab. This sequence joins TRBV2 and TRBJ2-5, with 11 bases fitting TRBD1. The CDR3 is CASRGTGGGETQYF. CDR3 DNA: TGTGCCAGCAGGGGGACAGGGGGTGGAGAGACCCAGTACTTC.